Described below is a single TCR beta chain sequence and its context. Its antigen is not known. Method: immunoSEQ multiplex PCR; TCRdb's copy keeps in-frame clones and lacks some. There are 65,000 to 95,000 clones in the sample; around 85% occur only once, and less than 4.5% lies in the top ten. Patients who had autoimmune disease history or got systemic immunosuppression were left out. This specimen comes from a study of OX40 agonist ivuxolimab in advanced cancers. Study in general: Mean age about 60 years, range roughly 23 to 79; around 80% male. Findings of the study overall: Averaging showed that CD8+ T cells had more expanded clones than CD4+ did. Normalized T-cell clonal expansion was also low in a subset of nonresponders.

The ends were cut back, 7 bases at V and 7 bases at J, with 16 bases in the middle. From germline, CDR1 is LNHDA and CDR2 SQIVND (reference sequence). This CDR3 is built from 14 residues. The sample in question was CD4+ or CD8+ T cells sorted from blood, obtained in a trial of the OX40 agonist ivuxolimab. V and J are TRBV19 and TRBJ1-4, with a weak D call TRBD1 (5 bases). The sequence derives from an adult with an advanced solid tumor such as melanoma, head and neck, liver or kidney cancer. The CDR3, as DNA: TGTGCCAGTACTCATAGTACCGGGGCTGAAAAACTGTTTTTT. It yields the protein CASTHSTGAEKLFF.